This T cell receptor beta chain comes out of a study of early T cells in non-severe SARS-CoV-2 infection. This clonotype was detected ten times or more. Per the germline V gene, CDR1 is SGHAT and CDR2 is FQNNGV. V shed 1 base and J shed 1 base, with 8 bases lying between them. The CDR3 sequence is 15 residues long. Using its own MiXCR run on the 5' RACE reads, TCRdb lists one record per CDR3 protein. Of approximately 75,000 distinct CDR3 sequences detected, about 14% appear once; the ten largest clones hold approximately 4%. The source of this sequence is an adult who was a healthcare worker with PCR-confirmed SARS-CoV-2 infection or an uninfected control (not recorded which). The specimen was whole blood, collected at baseline. The chain uses TRBV11-2 and TRBJ2-1, with D maybe TRBD2 (6 bases). The CDR3 DNA sequence: TGTGCCAGCAGCTTAGCTAGCGCGTCCTACAATGAGCAGTTCTTC. Its protein product is CASSLASASYNEQFF.